This TCR beta chain was recovered during a study of tumor-infiltrating lymphocytes in primary liver carcinoma. The CDR3 has 14 amino acids. CDR1 is MDHEN and CDR2 is SYDVKM in the germline V gene. cDNA specific to TCR beta was made from around 530 ng of total RNA, with a constant-region primer employed for priming. Slightly modified ARM-PCR, run as three nested multiplex PCR rounds, produced the TCR beta libraries. TRBV1-TRBV30 forward and Cbeta reverse primers drove the first two approximately 10-cycle rounds. TCRdb itself ran the multiplex PCR reads through MiXCR, one entry per CDR3 protein. The top ten clones hold approximately 17% of a sample with about 310,000 distinct CDR3 sequences, roughly three fifths of them seen once. Out of unsorted whole blood came the blood RNA, and germline DNA was extracted as well.

The TCR sequence derives from a woman aged 25 to 39 with primary liver carcinoma and hepatitis B virus infection. The J gene is TRBJ2-7, the V gene TRBV28; 10 positions match TRBD1. Sequenced: peripheral blood. This CDR3 reads CDSTLFGQGDEQYF. The CDR3 DNA follows: TGTGACAGTACCCTATTCGGACAGGGGGACGAGCAGTACTTC.